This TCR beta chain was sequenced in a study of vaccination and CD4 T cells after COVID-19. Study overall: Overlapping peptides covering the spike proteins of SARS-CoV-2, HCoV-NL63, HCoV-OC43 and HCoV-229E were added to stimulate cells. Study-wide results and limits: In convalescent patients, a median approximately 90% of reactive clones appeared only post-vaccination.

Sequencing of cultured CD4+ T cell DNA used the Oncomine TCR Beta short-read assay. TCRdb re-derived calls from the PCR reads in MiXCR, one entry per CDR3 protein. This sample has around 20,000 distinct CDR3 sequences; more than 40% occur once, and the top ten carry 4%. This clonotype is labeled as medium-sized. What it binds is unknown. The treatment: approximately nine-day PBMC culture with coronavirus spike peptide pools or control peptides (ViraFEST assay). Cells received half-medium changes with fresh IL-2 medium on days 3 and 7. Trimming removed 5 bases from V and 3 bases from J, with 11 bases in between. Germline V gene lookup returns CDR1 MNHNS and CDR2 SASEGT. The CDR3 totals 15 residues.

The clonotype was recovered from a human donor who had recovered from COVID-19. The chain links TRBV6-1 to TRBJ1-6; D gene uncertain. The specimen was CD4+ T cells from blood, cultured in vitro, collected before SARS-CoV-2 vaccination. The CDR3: CASSPTADYNSPLHF. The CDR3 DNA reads TGTGCCAGCAGTCCCACCGCTGACTATAATTCACCCCTCCACTTT.